This TCR beta chain was found in a study of T cell repertoires in cytomegalovirus infection. Study-wide background: Carrying CMV and the relevant HLA type showed in public TCR beta signatures.

The study, taken as a whole, reports: Cumulative frequency of public TCR beta families picked out carriers of CMV plus the relevant HLA. CMV-specific TCR beta clonotypes restricted by HLA-C dominated the ex vivo response.

The V end was cut by 2 bases, the J end by 0 bases, with 13 bases between. Germline V lookup: CDR1 MGHRA, CDR2 YSYEKL. CDR3 size: 16 residues. One entry per CDR3 protein, called by TCRdb with MiXCR from the reads. Of roughly 230,000 distinct CDR3 sequences listed, about a sixth are singletons. The table lists this clonotype with many counts. As yet, its antigen is unknown. This sequence originates from a human donor in good health (CMV status not recorded). Some clones in this sample may be carry-over from other donors' samples. This chain joins TRBV4-1 and TRBJ2-5; D uncertain. Sequencing was performed on CD8+ T cells from PBMCs. This CDR3 reads CASSQRRLSNQETQYF. DNA for the CDR3: TGCGCCAGCAGCCAAAGGCGGCTCAGCAACCAAGAGACCCAGTACTTC.